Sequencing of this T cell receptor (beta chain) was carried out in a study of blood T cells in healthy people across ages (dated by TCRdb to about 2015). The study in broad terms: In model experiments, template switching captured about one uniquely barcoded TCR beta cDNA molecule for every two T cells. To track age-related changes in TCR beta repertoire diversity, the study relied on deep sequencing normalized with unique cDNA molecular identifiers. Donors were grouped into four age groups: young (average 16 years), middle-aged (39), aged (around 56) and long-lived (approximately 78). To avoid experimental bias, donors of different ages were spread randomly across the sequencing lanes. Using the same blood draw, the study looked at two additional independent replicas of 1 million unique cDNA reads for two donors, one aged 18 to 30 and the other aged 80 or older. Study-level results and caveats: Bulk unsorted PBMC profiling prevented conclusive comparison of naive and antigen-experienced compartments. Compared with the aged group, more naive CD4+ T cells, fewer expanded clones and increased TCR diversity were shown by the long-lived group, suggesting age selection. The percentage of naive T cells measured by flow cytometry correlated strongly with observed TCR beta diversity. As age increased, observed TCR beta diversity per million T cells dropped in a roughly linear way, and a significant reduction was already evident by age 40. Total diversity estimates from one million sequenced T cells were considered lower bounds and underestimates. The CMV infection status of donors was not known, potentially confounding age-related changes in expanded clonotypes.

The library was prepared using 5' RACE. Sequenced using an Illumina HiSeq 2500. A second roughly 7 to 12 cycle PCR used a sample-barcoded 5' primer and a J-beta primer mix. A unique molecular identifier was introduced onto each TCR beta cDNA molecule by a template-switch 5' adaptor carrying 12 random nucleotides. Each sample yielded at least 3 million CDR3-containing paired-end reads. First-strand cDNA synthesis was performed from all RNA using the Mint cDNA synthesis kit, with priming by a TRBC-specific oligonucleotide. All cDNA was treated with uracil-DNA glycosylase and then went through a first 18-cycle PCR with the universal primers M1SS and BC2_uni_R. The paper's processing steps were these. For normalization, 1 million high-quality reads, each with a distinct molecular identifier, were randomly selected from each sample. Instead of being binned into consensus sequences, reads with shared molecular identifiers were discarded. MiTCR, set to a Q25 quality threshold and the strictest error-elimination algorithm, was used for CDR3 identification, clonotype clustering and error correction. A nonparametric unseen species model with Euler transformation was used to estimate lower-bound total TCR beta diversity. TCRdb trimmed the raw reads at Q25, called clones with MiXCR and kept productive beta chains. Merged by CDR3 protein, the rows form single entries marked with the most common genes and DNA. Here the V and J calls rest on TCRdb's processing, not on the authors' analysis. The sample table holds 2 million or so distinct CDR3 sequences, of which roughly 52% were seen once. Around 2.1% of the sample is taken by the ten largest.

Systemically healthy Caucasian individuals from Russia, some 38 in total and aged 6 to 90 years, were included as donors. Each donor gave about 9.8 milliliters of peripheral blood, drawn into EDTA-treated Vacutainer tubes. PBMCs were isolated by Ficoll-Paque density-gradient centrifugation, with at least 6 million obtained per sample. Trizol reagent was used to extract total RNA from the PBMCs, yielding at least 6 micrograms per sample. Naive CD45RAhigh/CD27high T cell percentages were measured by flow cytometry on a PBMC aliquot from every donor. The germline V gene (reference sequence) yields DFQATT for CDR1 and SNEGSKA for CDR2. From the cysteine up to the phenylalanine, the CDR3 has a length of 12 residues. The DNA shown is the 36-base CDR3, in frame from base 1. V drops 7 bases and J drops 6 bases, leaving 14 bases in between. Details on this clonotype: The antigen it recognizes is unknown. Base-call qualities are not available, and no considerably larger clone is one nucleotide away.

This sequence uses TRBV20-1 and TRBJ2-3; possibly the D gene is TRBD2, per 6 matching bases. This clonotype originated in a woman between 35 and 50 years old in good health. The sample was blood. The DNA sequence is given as TGCAGTGAGAGCGGGTCCGGGGATACGCAGTATTTT. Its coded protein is CSESGSGDTQYF.